The source of this T cell receptor beta chain is a study of blood T cell repertoires in COVID-19 (dated by TCRdb to about 2020). Notes on the research overall: Samples covering the acute and convalescent phases of COVID-19 were provided by collaborators in the United States, Italy and Spain. The material from the prospective study consisted of cDNA or gDNA derived from T cells, B-cell-depleted T cells, or PBMCs. The dataset comprised deeply sampled blood TCRbeta repertoires from subjects exposed to, actively infected with, or recovered from COVID-19. A freely available public database, intended as a resource for researchers studying the immune response to SARS-CoV-2, is where the repertoires were released. Samples came from the ongoing ImmuneRACE study (first 160 participants) plus 1,254 subjects from 6 global collaborators. Sample metadata almost always included a de-identified subject ID, COVID-19 status, age in years and sex. Where available, HLA class I and class II types were obtained from metadata supplied by the sample provider rather than from assay-based typing. The study at large found these results: Clinical and demographic metadata were provided uncurated, with the amount varying by source and participant.

Whole blood was collected in K2EDTA tubes by collaborating institutions according to the institutions' own protocols. For TCRbeta analysis, collaborators shipped samples as frozen whole blood, isolated PBMCs, or DNA extracted from either of those sample types. Comment on this clone: There is no known antigen for this receptor. Per-base qualities were not stored, and no clone one base away is much larger.

The junction carries 16 bases between V and J, which are trimmed by 4 bases and 6 bases respectively. The germline V gene (reference sequence) supplies CDR1 LGHDT and CDR2 YNNKEL. Including cysteine and phenylalanine, the CDR3 has 15 amino acids. Only the CDR3 DNA is retained, 45 bases long and in frame from the first base. TCRbeta CDR3 regions were amplified from genomic DNA using the immunoSEQ Assay, a bias-controlled multiplex PCR. The study's processing was this. Within the assay, amplification of reference gene primers was used to estimate how many nucleated cells each sample contained. To quantify the absolute abundance of each unique TCRbeta CDR3 rearrangement, sequence reads were collapsed and filtered. Productive Simpson clonality was computed per sample as the square root of Simpson's diversity index over productive rearrangements. Entries here come from immuneACCESS through TCRdb and include only in-frame sequences with V and J called. Some clones fail to appear in such tables; in the studies checked, an unresolved V gene covers under half of the shortfall, and the cause of the remainder is unknown. V and J calls and clone size are given by that table; D and trimming were obtained from the DNA. For this sample there are hundreds of thousands of clones; around 90% appear just once. The ten largest clones take up 9% to 9.5% of the sample.

The V and J genes are TRBV3-1 (or the pseudogene TRBV3-2) and TRBJ2-1, with the D gene call left open. The sequenced sample was peripheral blood. The sequence came from a man aged 18-30 years with active or convalescent COVID-19. The DNA sequence follows: TGTGCCAGCAGCCGTCGACAAACCCTAAGCAATGAGCAGTTCTTC. The resulting protein is CASSRRQTLSNEQFF.